These T cell receptor beta chains were read from a single sample in a study of blood T cell repertoires in COVID-19. Sequenced by immunoSEQ multiplex PCR; TCRdb stores in-frame clones only, minus some. The sample consists of a few hundred thousand clones, roughly 88% of them appearing once. Sequenced sample: PBMCs or T cells enriched from blood (not recorded which). These receptors were obtained from a young man who had recovered from COVID-19. CDR3s include the opening cysteine and the closing phenylalanine or tryptophan. Fields, in order: clone size, V gene, CDR3 length, J gene, D gene, CDR3 protein, CDR3 DNA. The D gene is left open where the match is weak. Rows give clone size only sometimes, using once, few, many, or a class for an expanded clone.

>.|TRBV18|15|TRBJ1-5|.
CASSPGGGRNQPQHF
TGTGCCAGCTCCCCCGGGGGGGGTCGCAATCAGCCCCAGCATTTT
>.|TRBV6-5|15|TRBJ1-2|TRBD1
CASSYSGQGGFGYTF
TGTGCCAGCAGTTACTCGGGACAGGGTGGCTTTGGCTACACCTTC
>few|TRBV19|18|TRBJ1-2|.
CASRNRRIDPAGAYGYTF
TGTGCCAGTAGGAACAGGCGAATTGACCCAGCAGGTGCCTATGGCTACACCTTC
>.|TRBV2|14|TRBJ1-5|.
CASSADSSNQPQHF
TGTGCCAGCAGTGCCGACAGTAGCAATCAGCCCCAGCATTTT
>once|TRBV24-1|13|TRBJ2-7|TRBD2
CATSEVGGFEQYF
TGTGCCACCAGTGAGGTGGGAGGGTTCGAGCAGTACTTC
>.|TRBV11-3|16|TRBJ2-5|TRBD2
CASSPTSGGVGETQYF
TGTGCCAGCAGCCCTACTAGCGGGGGAGTCGGAGAGACCCAGTACTTC
>few|TRBV5-5|14|TRBJ2-4|TRBD1
CASSLTGGENIQYF
TGTGCCAGCAGCTTGACAGGGGGCGAAAACATTCAGTACTTC
>.|TRBV4-1|17|TRBJ2-7|.
CASSPSRTGPFTDEQYF
TGCGCCAGCAGCCCATCCCGCACAGGCCCCTTTACCGACGAGCAGTACTTC
>.|TRBV30|13|TRBJ1-5|.
CAWSEQSNQPQHF
TGTGCCTGGAGTGAACAGAGCAATCAGCCCCAGCATTTT
>.|TRBV5-1|15|TRBJ1-3|.
CASSSTGTAFNTIYF
TGCGCCAGCAGCTCAACAGGGACGGCCTTCAACACCATATATTTT
>.|TRBV27|12|TRBJ2-3|.
CASSHSTDTQYF
TGTGCCAGCAGTCATAGCACAGATACGCAGTATTTT
>.|TRBV4-1|13|TRBJ1-1|.
CASSPTMNTEAFF
TGCGCCAGCAGCCCAACAATGAACACTGAAGCTTTCTTT
>.|TRBV23-1|14|TRBJ2-7|TRBD2
CASSPREGSYEQYF
TGCGCCAGCAGCCCCAGGGAGGGGTCCTACGAGCAGTACTTC
>.|TRBV7-9|15|TRBJ2-5|TRBD1
CASSYRGRLSETQYF
TGTGCCAGCAGCTACAGGGGGCGCCTATCTGAGACCCAGTACTTC
>.|TRBV6-5|14|TRBJ1-2|.
CASQLPVTGYGYTF
TGTGCCAGCCAGCTTCCCGTTACAGGGTATGGCTACACCTTC
>.|TRBV9|14|TRBJ2-5|.
CASSVGLGGETQYF
TGTGCCAGCAGCGTAGGATTGGGAGGAGAGACCCAGTACTTC
>.|TRBV18|15|TRBJ2-5|TRBD2
CASSPAVGGGETQYF
TGTGCCAGCTCACCGGCCGTTGGCGGGGGAGAGACCCAGTACTTC
>once|TRBV5-4|16|TRBJ2-3|TRBD2
CASSLEAGGSTDTQYF
TGTGCCAGCAGCTTAGAAGCGGGGGGCAGCACAGATACGCAGTATTTT
>.|TRBV4-2|18|TRBJ2-3|TRBD2
CASSQELASGTSTDTQYF
TGTGCCAGCAGCCAAGAATTGGCTAGCGGGACTAGCACAGATACGCAGTATTTT
>.|TRBV5-1|14|TRBJ2-1|.
CASRRTASYNEQFF
TGCGCCAGCAGACGGACAGCGTCCTACAATGAGCAGTTCTTC